The 16 T cell receptor beta chains in this list originate from one sample, sequenced in a study of tissue T cells after allogeneic stem cell transplantation. Time point given: mouse harvest day 7 after allogeneic transplant. Tail vein injection delivered 10^7 T-cell-depleted bone marrow cells and 10^6 splenic CD5+ T cells. Profiled with immunoSEQ multiplex PCR; TCRdb holds only in-frame clones, not every one. The repertoire holds over a thousand clones, with 55% as singletons. The sample comprised liver tissue. These TCRs come from a female BALB/c mouse given C57BL/6 T cells with graft-versus-host disease after an allogeneic hematopoietic cell transplant.

This clone appeared a few times. The gene symbols are mouse symbols. The sequence runs out 1 residue before the end of the CDR3; the remainder is reconstructed from the germline J gene. The chain combines TRBV31 with TRBJ2-3, with TRBD2 matching 8 bases. The CDR3 length is 15 residues. The V and J ends lost 3 bases and 0 bases, in that order; junction bases with no gene match: 5. Germline loops: CDR1 GKSSPN, CDR2 SITVG. The CDR3 DNA, read in part, is TGTGCCTGGAGAGACTGGGGTCCTAGTGCAGAAACGCTGTAT. Encoded protein: CAWRDWGPSAETLY. The complete CDR3 reads CAWRDWGPSAETLYF.

In the case of this clone: The gene symbols are mouse symbols. The CDR3 end lies 1 residue beyond the end of the read and is filled in from the germline J gene. J is TRBJ2-7 and V is TRBV26; no firm D call. The CDR3 length is 11 residues. With 1 base removed from V and 6 bases from J, the gap between germline ends came to 4 bases. Germline CDR1 KGHPV, CDR2 FQNQEV (reference sequence). The CDR3 DNA, read in part, is TGTGCCAGCAGTCTGTTGGGTGAACAGTAC. Amino acid sequence: CASSLLGEQY. The whole CDR3 region reads CASSLLGEQYF.

This clone was counted only a few times. Mouse gene names apply. The missing CDR3 end, 1 residue past where the read stops, is filled in from the germline J gene. The V gene is TRBV5, the J gene TRBJ2-7, with 10 bases matching TRBD2. The length of the CDR3 is 15 residues. With V trimmed by 0 bases and J by 7 bases, 6 bases remained unmatched. Germline CDR1 reads LGHNA; CDR2 reads YNLKQL (reference sequence). CDR3 bases read: TGTGCCAGCAGCCAAGACTGGGGGGGCGCGAGAGAACAGTAC. Its protein product is CASSQDWGGAREQY. The complete CDR3 reads CASSQDWGGAREQYF.

There are a few counts of this clone. Gene names and germline match the mouse. The read comes to an end 1 residue before the CDR3 does, leaving the germline J gene to fill in the end. The gene calls are TRBV16 and TRBJ2-7, with 12 bases fitting TRBD2. The CDR3 runs to 17 residues. Germline lookup yields CDR1 SGHSA and CDR2 FRNQAP. J lost 0 bases, V lost 9 bases, and 12 bases had no gene match. CDR3: CASRGRGDWGDSYEQYF. CDR3 bases read: TGTGCAAGTAGGGGACGAGGGGACTGGGGGGACTCCTATGAACAGTAC.

A remark on this clone: Here the gene names and germline are mouse. The observed sequence ends 1 residue before the CDR3 terminus, with the missing tail filled in from the germline J gene. J is TRBJ1-1 and V is TRBV1; no clear D gene. Germline-derived CDR1 and CDR2 are NSQYPW and LRSPGD (reference sequence). Trimming shortened V by 1 base and J by 0 bases, and 3 bases separated the two germline ends. The CDR3 extends over 13 amino acids. CDR3 bases read: TGCACCTGCAGTGCAGGCCAGAACACAGAAGTCTTC. It encodes CTCSAGQNTEVF. The whole CDR3 protein reads CTCSAGQNTEVFF.

This clone was recorded only once. Gene names denote mouse genes. This chain's CDR3 is CASKTGGAKDTQYF. The DNA read from the CDR3 is TGTGCAAGCAAGACTGGGGGGGCAAAAGACACCCAGTAC. The chain links TRBV16 to TRBJ2-5, with 12 bases identical to TRBD2. The read halts 1 residue ahead of the CDR3 end, with the missing end drawn from the germline J gene. Germline assignment: CDR1 SGHSA and CDR2 FRNQAP. The junction had 3 bases not matched to a gene; V was cut back by 7 bases and J by 4 bases. The CDR3 has 14 amino acids.

Concerning this clone: The genes are named according to mouse. The read finishes 1 residue shy of the CDR3 end, and the germline J gene is used to complete it. V gene TRBV12-1 combines with J gene TRBJ1-1, with a possible D match to TRBD1 (5 bases). There are 12 residues in the CDR3. Looked up from germline, CDR1 is SGHSN and CDR2 is HYEKVE. V was shortened by 0 bases and J by 4 bases, with 5 bases between the two germline ends. The part of the CDR3 DNA that was read is TGTGCCAGCTCTCTCAGGGGCACAGAAGTCTTC. It is translated as CASSLRGTEVF. The full CDR3 sequence reads CASSLRGTEVFF. Filled out from reference TRBV12-1 and TRBJ1-1, the complete variable domain reads DSGVVQSPRHIIKEKGGRSVLTCIPISGHSNVVWYQQTLGKELKFLIQHYEKVERDKGFLPSRFSVQQFDDYHSEMNMSALELEDSAMYFCASSLRGTEVFFGKGTRLTVV.

As for this clone: Genes and germline come from the mouse. The sequence runs out 1 residue before the end of the CDR3; the remainder is reconstructed from the germline J gene. J is TRBJ2-3 and V is TRBV16, with TRBD2 as a possible D gene (6 bases). The CDR3 is made up of 16 amino acids. Germline V gene lookup returns CDR1 SGHSA and CDR2 FRNQAP. Trimming pared 2 bases from V and 2 bases from J, leaving 14 bases between. CDR3 region: CASSLRWGANAETLYF. The CDR3 bases that were read are TGTGCAAGCAGCTTACGCTGGGGCGCCAATGCAGAAACGCTGTAT.

A few counts support this clone. Here the gene names and germline are mouse. The CDR3 extends 1 residue past the end of the read, so its final part is completed from the germline J gene. V gene TRBV1 combines with J gene TRBJ1-1; weak D call: TRBD1 (6 bases). Trimming removed 6 bases from V and 0 bases from J, with 11 bases in between. This CDR3 spans 14 amino acids. Germline V gene sequence: CDR1 NSQYPW, CDR2 LRSPGD (reference sequence). CDR3 region: CTCSRRTANTEVFF. The sequenced part of the CDR3 DNA is TGCACCTGCAGCCGGAGGACAGCAAACACAGAAGTCTTC.

Concerning this clone: The genes and germline here are from mouse. The read comes to an end 1 residue before the CDR3 does, leaving the germline J gene to fill in the end. This rearrangement joins TRBV23 to TRBJ1-1; TRBD1, the D gene given by the table, was not confirmed from the DNA. CDR1 is KGHTA, CDR2 FQNQQP, per germline. CDR3 length equals 14 residues. The CDR3 sequence is CSSSSGTGNTEVFF. The CDR3 bases that were read are TGCTCCAGCAGTTCCGGGACAGGGAACACAGAAGTCTTC.

As to this clone: Genes and germline are mouse. The part of the CDR3 DNA that was read is TGTGCCAGCAGTCTGGACAACCAAGACACCCAGTAC. It codes for CASSLDNQDTQY. The entire CDR3 protein is CASSLDNQDTQYF. The V and J genes are TRBV26 and TRBJ2-5; D call uncertain. The CDR3 goes on 1 residue after the read ends, and that part is filled in from the germline J gene. CDR1 and CDR2 from the germline V gene are KGHPV and FQNQEV (reference sequence). This CDR3 has 13 residues. V was clipped by 2 bases and J by 0 bases, with 3 bases between them.

As concerns this clone: The gene names given are mouse names. The CDR3 end is not reached by the read, which stops 1 residue before it; the germline J gene fills it in. V gene TRBV15 combines with J gene TRBJ2-7, with D possibly being TRBD1 (6 bases). Germline CDR1 SGHND, CDR2 FRSKSL. V was trimmed by 11 bases and J by 4 bases, leaving 24 bases between them. The CDR3 runs 15 residues. Incomplete CDR3 DNA: TGTGCCCCAGTCCCCCCCCGGACAGAAAAATATGAACAGTAC. This encodes CAPVPPRTEKYEQY. The full CDR3 protein is CAPVPPRTEKYEQYF.

This clone was observed a few times. These gene names are mouse names. Read data end 1 residue before the CDR3 end; the end is taken from the germline J gene. The chain joins TRBV23 to TRBJ2-2; the table's TRBD1 call for D was not verified on the DNA. Germline CDR1 KGHTA, CDR2 FQNQQP. This CDR3 has 14 residues. CDR3 loop: CSSSQRVNTGQLYF. CDR3 DNA (partial): TGCTCCAGCAGTCAAAGGGTAAACACCGGGCAGCTCTAC.

In regard to this clone: Genes and germline come from the mouse. Sequencing ends 1 residue short of the CDR3 end; the germline J gene provides the rest. V and J are TRBV19 and TRBJ1-1; 11 nucleotides agree with TRBD1. Per germline, CDR1 FNHDT and CDR2 SITEND (reference sequence). The CDR3 sequence is 13 residues long. V shed 6 bases, J shed 5 bases, and the junction held 3 bases outside the gene matches. CDR3 amino acids: CASTGTGGTEVFF. The CDR3 bases that were read are TGTGCCAGCACCGGGACAGGGGGGACAGAAGTCTTC.

Details on this clone: Genes and germline come from the mouse. The read halts 1 residue ahead of the CDR3 end, with the missing end drawn from the germline J gene. This chain joins TRBV20 and TRBJ2-5; 9 bases agree with TRBD2. V was clipped by 0 bases and J by 7 bases; unmatched bases: 5. The V gene's germline CDR1 is GFQATS and CDR2 STVNSAI. The CDR3 is 14 residues long. The CDR3 bases that were read are TGTGGTGCTAGGGATCATGGGGGGGCGAACACCCAGTAC. Protein sequence: CGARDHGGANTQY. The entire CDR3 protein reads CGARDHGGANTQYF.

As for this clone: Gene names and germline match the mouse. The read gets to within 1 residue of the CDR3 end, and the germline J gene fills in the rest. The chain combines TRBV26 with TRBJ2-3, with D perhaps TRBD2 (7 bases). V dropped 2 bases and J dropped 1 base, with 10 bases sitting between them. CDR1 and CDR2 (germline): KGHPV, FQNQEV (reference sequence). The length of the CDR3 is 15 residues. CDR3 DNA, as far as it was read: TGTGCCAGCAGTCTGGGGGGGCGCGGTGCAGAAACGCTGTAT. This gives the protein CASSLGGRGAETLY. The CDR3, in full, reads CASSLGGRGAETLYF.